A selection of T cell receptor beta chains follows, all from one sample in a study of Ad26.COV2.S vaccination and SARS-CoV-2 variants. Sequencing was performed with immunoSEQ multiplex PCR; in TCRdb, only in-frame clones are kept and a portion is missing. The sample includes about 350,000 clones, 65% to 90% of them seen just once. Sequenced here: peripheral blood, sampled in a trial of Ad26.COV2.S vaccine versus placebo. These receptors all stem from a person between 18 and 65 years old who received the Ad26.COV2.S COVID-19 vaccine or a placebo. Both conserved end residues are trimmed from each CDR3.

TRBV18,TRBJ1-4,ASSIGTETNEKLF
TRBV28,TRBJ2-1,ASSPLAGGLNEQF
TRBV5-1,TRBJ2-3,ASSPTHGGPTGGAKDTQY
TRBV6-5,TRBJ2-1,ASSQGQTTYNEQF
TRBV18,TRBJ2-5,ASSPTSGGYETQY
TRBV4-1,TRBJ1-4,ASSQTGGTTNEKLF
TRBV12-3/TRBV12-4,TRBJ2-1,ASRGGSNEQF
TRBV9,TRBJ2-5,ASSVARSAAGVQETQY
TRBV28,TRBJ2-7,ASEREGLEQY
TRBV28,TRBJ2-7,ASSLRTGEQY
TRBV6-2/TRBV6-3,TRBJ2-1,ASSPSGDPYNEQF
TRBV21-1,TRBJ2-5,ASSTPARLAVKTQY
TRBV11-2,TRBJ2-5,ASSRNWVQETQY
TRBV7-9,TRBJ2-6,ASSLASGGSGANVLT
TRBV5-1,TRBJ2-3,ASSLGQRGTDTQY
TRBV2,TRBJ2-5,ASSIDRGAFQETQY
TRBV28,TRBJ2-5,ASSAPGGRAQETQY
TRBV28,TRBJ1-2,ASSPPGGNYGYT
TRBV28,TRBJ2-6,ASSLSLAGGWAGANVLT
TRBV7-9,TRBJ1-2,ASSLAQGVGYT
TRBV6-4,TRBJ2-3,ASSGRDGGTDTQY
TRBV12-3/TRBV12-4,TRBJ1-1,ASTLSVRGTF
TRBV28,TRBJ2-7,ASSLDQGSYEQY
TRBV7-2,TRBJ2-1,ASSLAVTGENEQF
TRBV5-1,TRBJ1-4,ASSMAGGSEKLF